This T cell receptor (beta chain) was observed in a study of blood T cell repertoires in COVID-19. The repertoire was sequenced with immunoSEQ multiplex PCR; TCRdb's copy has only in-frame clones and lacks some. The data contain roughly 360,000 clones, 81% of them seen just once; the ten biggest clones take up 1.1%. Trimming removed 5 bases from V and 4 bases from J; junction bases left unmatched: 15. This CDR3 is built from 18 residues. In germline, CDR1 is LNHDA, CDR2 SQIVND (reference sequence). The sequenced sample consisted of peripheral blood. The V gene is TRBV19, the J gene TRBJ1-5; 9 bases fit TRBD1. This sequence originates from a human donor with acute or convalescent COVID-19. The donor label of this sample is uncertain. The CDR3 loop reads CASSGSGTGIDRNQPQHF. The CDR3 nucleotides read TGTGCCAGTAGTGGCTCCGGGACAGGGATTGATCGGAATCAGCCCCAGCATTTT.